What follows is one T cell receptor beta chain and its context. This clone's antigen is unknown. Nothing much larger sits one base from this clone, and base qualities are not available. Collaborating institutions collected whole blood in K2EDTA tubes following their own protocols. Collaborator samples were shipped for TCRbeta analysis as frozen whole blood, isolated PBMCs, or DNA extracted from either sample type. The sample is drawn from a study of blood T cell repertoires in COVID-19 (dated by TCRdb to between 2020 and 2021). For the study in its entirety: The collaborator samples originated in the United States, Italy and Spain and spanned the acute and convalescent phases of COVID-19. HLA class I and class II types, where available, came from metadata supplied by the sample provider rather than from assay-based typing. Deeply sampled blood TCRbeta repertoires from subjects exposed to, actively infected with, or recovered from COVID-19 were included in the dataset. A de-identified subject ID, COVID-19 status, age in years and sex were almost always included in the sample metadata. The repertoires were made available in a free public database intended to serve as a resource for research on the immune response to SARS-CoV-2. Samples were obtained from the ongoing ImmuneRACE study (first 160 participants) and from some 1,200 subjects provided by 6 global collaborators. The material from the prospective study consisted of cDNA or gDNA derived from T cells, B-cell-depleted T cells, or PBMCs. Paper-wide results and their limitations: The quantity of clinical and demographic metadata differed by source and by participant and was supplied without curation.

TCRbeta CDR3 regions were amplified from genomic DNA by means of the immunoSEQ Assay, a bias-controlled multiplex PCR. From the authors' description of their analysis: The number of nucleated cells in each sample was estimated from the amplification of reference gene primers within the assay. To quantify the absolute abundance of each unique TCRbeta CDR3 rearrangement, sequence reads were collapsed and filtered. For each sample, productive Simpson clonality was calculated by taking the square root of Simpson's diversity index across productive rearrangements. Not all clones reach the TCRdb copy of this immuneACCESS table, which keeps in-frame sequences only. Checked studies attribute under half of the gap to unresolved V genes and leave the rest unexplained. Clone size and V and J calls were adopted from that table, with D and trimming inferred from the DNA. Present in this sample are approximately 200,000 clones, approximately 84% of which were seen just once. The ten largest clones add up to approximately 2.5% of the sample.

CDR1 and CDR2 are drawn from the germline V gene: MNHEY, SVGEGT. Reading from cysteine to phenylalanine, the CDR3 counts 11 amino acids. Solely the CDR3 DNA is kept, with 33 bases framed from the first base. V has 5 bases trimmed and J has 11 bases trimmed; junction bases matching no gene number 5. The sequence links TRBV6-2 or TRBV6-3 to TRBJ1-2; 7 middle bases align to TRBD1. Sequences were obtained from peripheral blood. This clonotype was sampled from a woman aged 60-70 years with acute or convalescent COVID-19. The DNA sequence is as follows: TGTGCCAGCAGTAGAAGGGACAGATACACCTTC. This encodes CASSRRDRYTF.